This entry lists 17 T cell receptor beta chains sequenced from one sample in a study of regulatory T cells in long-lasting Graves disease. As for time point: newly diagnosed GD, antithyroid drugs for less than 3 months. RNA isolated from PBMCs was used to make the TCR library. Arm-PCR with iRepertoire HTBI primers amplified the CDR3 regions for these TCR beta libraries. One entry per CDR3 protein, called by TCRdb with MiXCR from the multiplex PCR reads. Of approximately 470,000 distinct CDR3 sequences in the sample, roughly 17% were seen once. A further study also used this sample, focusing on T cells in Graves' hyperthyroidism and ophthalmopathy.

Specimen: peripheral blood mononuclear cells (PBMCs), collected at new diagnosis, from a patient treated with antithyroid drugs. The receptors here all came from a man aged 40-49 years with Graves disease.

This clonotype was counted ten times or more. CDR3 loop: CASRRGMETQYF. The CDR3 DNA is TGTGCCAGCAGGCGGGGGATGGAGACCCAGTACTTC. The V gene is TRBV12-3 or TRBV12-4, the J gene TRBJ2-5, with 7 nucleotides matching TRBD2. J gave up 5 bases and V 6 bases, and 3 bases lay outside the gene matches. This CDR3 is built from 12 residues.

Ten or more counts support this clonotype. V is TRBV12-3 or TRBV12-4 and J is TRBJ2-6; D gene uncertain. CDR3 length: 16 amino acids. Trimming stripped 3 bases from V and 3 bases from J, with 12 bases between. The CDR3 coding sequence is TGTGCCAGCAGTTTCGCGCGTTCCGGTGGGGCCAACGTCCTGACTTTC. Amino acids: CASSFARSGGANVLTF.

A single count supports this clonotype. This rearrangement joins TRBV5-1 to TRBJ2-7; 9 positions match TRBD1. Unmatched junction bases numbered 13, after V lost 1 base and J lost 5 bases. CDR1 is SGHRS and CDR2 is YFSETQ in the germline V gene. CDR3 length: 17 amino acids. CDR3 in DNA: TGCGCCAGCAGCTTGTACGTTGGGACAGGGATTATGAACGAGCAGTACTTC. Its translation is CASSLYVGTGIMNEQYF.

This clonotype was observed many times. The rearrangement uses TRBV7-9 and TRBJ1-2, with 9 bases matching TRBD1. V lost 5 bases and J lost 8; bases outside the gene matches: 6. Germline-derived CDR1 and CDR2 are SEHNR and FQNEAQ (reference sequence). The CDR3 sequence is 13 residues long. The DNA for the CDR3 is TGTGCCAGCAGCGATACAGGGGGCGAAGGCTACACCTTC. Its protein product is CASSDTGGEGYTF.

This clonotype was observed a few times. J is TRBJ2-4 and V is TRBV28, with a tentative D call TRBD2 (5 bases). The CDR3 spans 14 residues. Germline V gene data show CDR1 as MDHEN and CDR2 as SYDVKM. The V gene lost 2 bases and the J gene lost 3 bases, with 8 bases spanning the gap. CDR3: CASSLPAGKNIQYF. In DNA, the CDR3 is TGTGCCAGCAGTTTACCCGCGGGCAAAAACATTCAGTACTTC.

About this clonotype itself: This clone may be a read error of a much larger clone one base away. The chain joins TRBV28 to TRBJ2-5; D not resolved. The germline V and J ends were trimmed by 4 bases and 7 bases, with 16 bases remaining between them. The CDR3 runs to 14 residues. Germline V gene lookup returns CDR1 MDHEN and CDR2 SYDVKM. This CDR3 reads CASSSPSGSRTQYF. As DNA, the CDR3 is TGTGCCAGCAGTTCCCCCTCGGGTTCAAGGACCCAGTACTTC.

A word on this clonotype: One end of the junction does not line up with germline, which may come from a read error. The V gene is TRBV5-1, the J gene TRBJ2-7, with 10 bases identical to TRBD1. The CDR3 consists of 14 residues. The germline gives CDR1 SGHRS, CDR2 YFSETQ. The CDR3 bases are TGCGCCGGCAGCCAGACAGGGGGCTCGTACGAGCAGTACTTC. The encoded protein is CAGSQTGGSYEQYF.

This clonotype was seen repeatedly, ten times or more. J is TRBJ2-7 and V is TRBV12-3 or TRBV12-4; 7 nucleotides align to TRBD2. The junction had 14 bases not matched to a gene; V was cut back by 6 bases and J by 9 bases. The CDR3 loop spans 14 amino acids. The CDR3: CASSPGGTTGVQYF. CDR3 DNA sequence: TGTGCCAGCAGCCCGGGGGGTACTACAGGCGTGCAGTACTTC.

This clonotype showed up many times. The rearrangement links TRBV6-1 to TRBJ2-5; D perhaps matches TRBD2 (6 bases). The CDR3 consists of 16 residues. From germline, CDR1 is MNHNS and CDR2 SASEGT. The V end was cut by 5 bases, the J end by 1 base, with 17 bases between. The CDR3: CASSPGLSGFQETQYF. CDR3 DNA sequence: TGTGCCAGCAGTCCGGGACTCTCCGGTTTCCAAGAGACCCAGTACTTC.

The chain has TRBV5-1 and TRBJ2-5; D is possibly TRBD1 or TRBD2 (5 bases each). V gave up 5 bases and J gave up 5 bases, with 19 bases separating them. Looked up from germline, CDR1 is SGHRS and CDR2 is YFSETQ. This CDR3 is 15 amino acids long. CDR3 DNA: TGCGCCAGCAGAACCACCGGGGTCTGGGGGGAGACCCAGTACTTC. Protein sequence: CASRTTGVWGETQYF.

This clonotype was counted at least ten times. The V call is TRBV11-2, the J call TRBJ2-2, with D maybe TRBD1 (6 bases). The CDR3 has 14 residues. Germline V gives CDR1 SGHAT, CDR2 FQNNGV. V was clipped by 5 bases and J by 7 bases, with 14 bases between them. The CDR3 spells CASSAQGRGGELFF. The CDR3 nucleotides are TGTGCCAGCAGCGCACAGGGTAGGGGCGGGGAGCTGTTTTTT.

The rearrangement links TRBV5-1 to TRBJ2-5; tentatively, D is TRBD1 (5 bases). Germline loops: CDR1 SGHRS, CDR2 YFSETQ. V was trimmed by 4 bases and J by 3 bases, leaving 10 bases between them. CDR3 length equals 13 residues. DNA for the CDR3: TGCGCCAGCAGCCAGGGATGGGAAGAGACCCAGTACTTC. Translating gives CASSQGWEETQYF.

This clonotype has at least ten counts. The chain combines TRBV29-1 with TRBJ2-7; D uncertain. This CDR3 is built from 12 residues. Germline CDR1 SQVTM, CDR2 ANQGSEA. The V end was cut by 5 bases, the J end by 5 bases, with 13 bases between. The DNA of the CDR3 is TGCAGCGTTCGCCGCGGTGACCACGAGCAGTACTTC. Translating it yields CSVRRGDHEQYF.

This sequence joins TRBV20-1 and TRBJ2-2; D is unresolved. CDR1 and CDR2 from the germline V gene are DFQATT and SNEGSKA (reference sequence). The CDR3 extends over 14 amino acids. V was pared by 5 bases and J by 1 base, with 11 bases between. DNA of the CDR3: TGCAGTGCTCCCGCTCACGGGAACACCGGGGAGCTGTTTTTT. Translation gives CSAPAHGNTGELFF.

This clonotype was seen many times. The chain joins TRBV20-1 to TRBJ2-1; D is tentatively TRBD1 or TRBD2 (6 bases each). The CDR3 has 14 amino acids. Trimming cost V 5 bases and J 9 bases, with 20 bases left between them. Looked up from germline, CDR1 is DFQATT and CDR2 is SNEGSKA (reference sequence). The CDR3 DNA follows: TGCAGTGCTCAAAGGGGGGCCCCGCGGAGTGAGCAGTTCTTC. Translation: CSAQRGAPRSEQFF.

This clonotype was counted between two and nine times. V gene TRBV4-1 combines with J gene TRBJ2-7; D is perhaps TRBD2 (5 bases). Trimming shortened V by 4 bases and J by 0 bases, and 13 bases separated the two germline ends. The CDR3 covers 15 residues. The germline gives CDR1 MGHRA, CDR2 YSYEKL. The CDR3 DNA reads TGCGCCAGCAGCCTCTCCGGGGAGAGCTCCTACGAGCAGTACTTC. Translated, it gives CASSLSGESSYEQYF.

V and J are TRBV14 and TRBJ2-5; 7 bases are shared with TRBD1. Germline assignment: CDR1 SGHDN and CDR2 FVKESK. The CDR3 loop spans 16 amino acids. Trimming took 2 bases from V and 4 from J; bases not matched to a gene: 10. The CDR3, as DNA: TGTGCCAGCAGCCAAACTCGGACAGGCCGGGCAGAGACCCAGTACTTC. Amino acid sequence: CASSQTRTGRAETQYF.